A selection of T cell receptor beta chains follows, all from one sample in a study of T cells in localized non-small cell lung cancer. Generated by immunoSEQ multiplex PCR, the TCRdb table keeps only in-frame clones and is missing some. Of approximately 11,000 clones in the sample, 29% are singletons; the top ten hold about 5.6%. The sequencing used lung tumor tissue, collected before any cancer treatment. Every receptor here comes from a man aged 40-75 years with stage I lung adenocarcinoma. CDR3s include the opening cysteine and the closing phenylalanine or tryptophan. The order of the fields is V gene, D gene, J gene, clone size, CDR3 DNA, CDR3 protein. A D gene is named only where the DNA matches it firmly. Clone size is given for some rows only: seen once, a few or many times, or a class if the clone is expanded.

>TRBV10-2|NA|TRBJ1-4|few
TGCGCCAGCAGGGACGTAACTAATGAAAAACTGTTTTTT
CASRDVTNEKLFF
>TRBV6-8|NA|TRBJ1-1|few
TGTGCCAGCAGTTACAGGGGGTTTGGAGCTTTCTTT
CASSYRGFGAFF
>TRBV7-2|NA|TRBJ2-2|many
TGTGCCAGCAGCTTCGGAGATACCGGGGAGCTGTTTTTT
CASSFGDTGELFF
>TRBV6-8|NA|TRBJ1-1|many
TGTGCCAGCAGCGCGGGGCCGTACTACACTGAAGCTTTCTTT
CASSAGPYYTEAFF
>TRBV11-3|NA|TRBJ1-4|few
TGTGCCAGCAGCTTAGGAGGCTTAACGGAAAAACTGTTTTTT
CASSLGGLTEKLFF
>TRBV12-5|TRBD1|TRBJ1-5|NA
TGTGCTAGTGGTTTGGGACAGGGGTACCAGCCCCAGCATTTT
CASGLGQGYQPQHF
>TRBV29-1|NA|TRBJ1-2|NA
TGCAGCGTTGTGGGCTTTACTAACTATGGCTACACCTTC
CSVVGFTNYGYTF
>TRBV9|TRBD1|TRBJ1-3|few
TGTGCCAGCAGCGTAGAACAGGGGTTTGGAAACACCATATATTTT
CASSVEQGFGNTIYF
>TRBV6-8|TRBD2|TRBJ2-3|few
TGTGCCAGCAGTTACAGGCGGGGGGATGGCACAGATACGCAGTATTTT
CASSYRRGDGTDTQYF
>TRBV19|NA|TRBJ1-3|NA
TGTGCCAGTAGTTCCCGACAGAGATCCTTCTCTGGAAACACCATATATTTT
CASSSRQRSFSGNTIYF
>TRBV9|NA|TRBJ1-1|few
TGTGCCAGCAGCGTGAACCTGAACACTGAAGCTTTCTTT
CASSVNLNTEAFF
>TRBV6-8|TRBD1|TRBJ2-1|NA
TGTGCCAGCAGTGGGACAGGGGGCTACAATGAGCAGTTCTTC
CASSGTGGYNEQFF
>TRBV19|TRBD1|TRBJ1-5|medium-sized
TGTGCCAGTAGTATCCGGCCGGTGACAGGGGGCGGTCAGCCCCAGCATTTT
CASSIRPVTGGGQPQHF
>TRBV12-2|NA|TRBJ2-2|NA
TGTGCCATCTCACCCACCCGAACTGAAAGGGCGGCCGGGGAGCTGTTTTTT
CAISPTRTERAAGELFF
>TRBV19|NA|TRBJ1-6|NA
TGTGCCAGTAAACCGACCGATTATAATTCACCCCTCCACTTT
CASKPTDYNSPLHF
>TRBV11-3|TRBD1|TRBJ2-1|NA
TGTGCCAGCAGCCCGGGAATCGGACAGGGGTTTTTGAGTGAGCAGTTCTTC
CASSPGIGQGFLSEQFF
>TRBV6-8|NA|TRBJ1-5|NA
TGTGCCAGCAGCGGGAATTTTAATCAGCCCCAGCATTTT
CASSGNFNQPQHF
>TRBV7-2|NA|TRBJ2-7|many
TGTGCCAGCAGCTTTAATCTAGCGAACGAGCAGTACTTC
CASSFNLANEQYF
>TRBV2|NA|TRBJ1-2|many
TGTGCCAGCAGGGGGGACGGGGCAGGAGGCTACACCTTC
CASRGDGAGGYTF
>TRBV6-8|NA|TRBJ2-3|few
TGTGCCAGCAGTTCGACATTTTCTAGCACAGATACGCAGTATTTT
CASSSTFSSTDTQYF
>TRBV9|NA|TRBJ2-7|medium-sized
TGTGCCAGCAGCCTCGGGACCGGCGGCTACGAGCAGTACTTC
CASSLGTGGYEQYF
>TRBV2|NA|TRBJ1-3|NA
TGTGCCAGCAGCGCCAGTAGATCGGGGTCTGGAAACACCATATATTTT
CASSASRSGSGNTIYF
>TRBV6-8|TRBD1|TRBJ1-1|NA
TGTGCCAGCCGAACTGAGGACAGGGCCGAAGCTTTCTTT
CASRTEDRAEAFF
>TRBV9|NA|TRBJ2-1|NA
TGTGCCAGCCGGCTAGCAGCAGACAATGAGCAGTTCTTC
CASRLAADNEQFF
>TRBV15|TRBD1|TRBJ2-7|NA
TGTGCCACCAGCAGAGATCGGGGACAGGGTCAGAGAGAGCAGTACTTC
CATSRDRGQGQREQYF
>TRBV9|TRBD1|TRBJ2-5|many
TGTGCCAGCAGTGACCGACAGGGGACAGAGACCCAGTACTTC
CASSDRQGTETQYF
>TRBV10-3|NA|TRBJ1-1|NA
TGTGCCATCAGTGCCAAGGAGGCAAGGGAAGCTTTCTTT
CAISAKEAREAFF
>TRBV4-1|TRBD1|TRBJ1-6|medium-sized
TGCGCCAGCAGCCAGTGGGACAGGGGTAATTCACCCCTCCACTTT
CASSQWDRGNSPLHF
>TRBV7-2|NA|TRBJ1-1|few
TGTGCCAGCAGCTTAGGTATGAACACTGAAGCTTTCTTT
CASSLGMNTEAFF
>TRBV18|TRBD1|TRBJ2-1|once
TGTGCCAGCTCACCACCGGGAGGGGACAGGGCAATAAATGAGCAGTTCTTC
CASSPPGGDRAINEQFF
>TRBV4-1|NA|TRBJ1-5|few
TGCGCCAGCAGCCAAGAATACAGGGCACATCAGCCCCAGCATTTT
CASSQEYRAHQPQHF
>TRBV6-8|NA|TRBJ2-7|NA
TGTGCCATCTCGGATACAGGGTCCGAGCAGTACTTC
CAISDTGSEQYF
>TRBV6-8|NA|TRBJ2-3|NA
TGTGCCAGCAGTCTCCGTGTTGGGTCAGATACGCAGTATTTT
CASSLRVGSDTQYF
>TRBV11-3|NA|TRBJ1-1|few
TGTGCCAGCAGCTTAGTGAGGGCGAGTGGCACTGAAGCTTTCTTT
CASSLVRASGTEAFF
>TRBV12-5|NA|TRBJ2-1|few
TGTGCTAGTGGACTACTAGCTTGGGGAGAGCAGTTCTTC
CASGLLAWGEQFF
>TRBV9|NA|TRBJ1-5|NA
TGTGCCAGCAGTTTAAGGGGTAGCGCGATCGAGCCCCAGCATTTT
CASSLRGSAIEPQHF
>TRBV18|NA|TRBJ1-1|few
TGTGCCAGCTCACCGGGGTCTGGTCTTGAAGCTTTCTTT
CASSPGSGLEAFF
>TRBV7-5|NA|TRBJ2-5|NA
TGTGCCAGCAGCTACTGGACAGGGGACGAGACCCAGTACTTC
CASSYWTGDETQYF
>TRBV6-8|TRBD1|TRBJ1-3|few
TGTGCCAGCAGGCTTCGGGACAGGCTTTCACTAGCTGGAAACACCATATATTTT
CASRLRDRLSLAGNTIYF
>TRBV6-8|NA|TRBJ1-3|few
TGTGCCAGCAGTCCGTGGGCCTGGGGAAACACCATATATTTT
CASSPWAWGNTIYF
>TRBV29-1|NA|TRBJ1-2|NA
TGCAGCGTTGTAGGGGGAGTAGGGGGCTACACCTTC
CSVVGGVGGYTF